A single T cell receptor (beta chain) is shown here with its context. The entry originates in a study of blood T cell repertoires in COVID-19. CDR3 length: 17 amino acids. V was clipped by 6 bases and J by 8 bases; unmatched bases: 17. CDR1 is SGHVS, CDR2 FNYEAQ, per germline. Per the study methods: Using reference gene primer amplification, nucleated cell counts were estimated. Here immunoSEQ multiplex PCR was the method, and the copy in TCRdb shows in-frame clones only, minus some. V, J and clone size derive from that table, while D and trimming were established from the DNA sequence. The data show around 41,000 clones, about 86% seen once.

Sequencing input: peripheral blood. The genes are TRBV7-6 and TRBJ1-4; 8 bases agree with TRBD1. This sequence originates from a woman older than 75 with active or convalescent COVID-19. The CDR3 protein is CASSGGQAGEPGEKLFF. For the CDR3, the DNA is TGTGCCAGCAGTGGGGGACAGGCGGGGGAACCGGGGGAAAAACTGTTTTTT.